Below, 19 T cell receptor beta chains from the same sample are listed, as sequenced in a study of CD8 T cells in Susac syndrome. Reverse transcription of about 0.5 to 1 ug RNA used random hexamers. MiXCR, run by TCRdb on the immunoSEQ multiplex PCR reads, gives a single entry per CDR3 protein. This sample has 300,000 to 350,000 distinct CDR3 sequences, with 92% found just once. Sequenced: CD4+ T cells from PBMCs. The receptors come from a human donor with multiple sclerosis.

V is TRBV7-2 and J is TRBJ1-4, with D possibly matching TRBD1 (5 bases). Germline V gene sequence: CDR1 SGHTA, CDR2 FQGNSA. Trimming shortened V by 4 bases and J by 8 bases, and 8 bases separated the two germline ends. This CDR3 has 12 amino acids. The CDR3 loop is CASSSGREKLFF. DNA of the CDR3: TGTGCCAGCAGCTCAGGGCGGGAAAAACTGTTTTTT.

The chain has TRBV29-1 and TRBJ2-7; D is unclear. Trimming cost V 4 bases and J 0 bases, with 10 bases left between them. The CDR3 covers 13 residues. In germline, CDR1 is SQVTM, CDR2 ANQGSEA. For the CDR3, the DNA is TGCAGCGTTGCTGAAAGGAGCTCCTACGAGCAGTACTTC. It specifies CSVAERSSYEQYF.

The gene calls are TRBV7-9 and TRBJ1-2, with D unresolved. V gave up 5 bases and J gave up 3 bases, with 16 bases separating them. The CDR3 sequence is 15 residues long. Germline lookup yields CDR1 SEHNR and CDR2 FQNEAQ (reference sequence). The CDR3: CASSGPVGSDYGYTF. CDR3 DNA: TGTGCCAGCAGCGGCCCTGTGGGTTCCGACTATGGCTACACCTTC.

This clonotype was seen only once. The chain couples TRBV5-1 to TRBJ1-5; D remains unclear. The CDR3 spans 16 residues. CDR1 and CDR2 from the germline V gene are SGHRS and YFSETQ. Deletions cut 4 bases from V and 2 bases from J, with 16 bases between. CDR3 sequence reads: CASSMGGTYGNQPQHF. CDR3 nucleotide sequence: TGCGCCAGCAGCATGGGAGGAACTTATGGCAATCAGCCCCAGCATTTT.

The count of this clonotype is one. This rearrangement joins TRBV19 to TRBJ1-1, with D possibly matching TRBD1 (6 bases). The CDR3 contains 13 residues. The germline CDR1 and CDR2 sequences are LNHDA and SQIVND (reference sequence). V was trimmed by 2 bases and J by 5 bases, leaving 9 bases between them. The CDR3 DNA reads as TGTGCCAGTAGTATACTAGGGGGAACTGAAGCTTTCTTT. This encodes CASSILGGTEAFF.

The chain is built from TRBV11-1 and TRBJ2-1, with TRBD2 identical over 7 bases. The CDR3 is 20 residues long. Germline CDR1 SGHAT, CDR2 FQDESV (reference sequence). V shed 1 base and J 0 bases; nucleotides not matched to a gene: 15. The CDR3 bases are TGTGCCAGCAGCTTAGGAGGGAGGGCTAGCGCCCTATTCTCCTACAATGAGCAGTTCTTC. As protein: CASSLGGRASALFSYNEQFF.

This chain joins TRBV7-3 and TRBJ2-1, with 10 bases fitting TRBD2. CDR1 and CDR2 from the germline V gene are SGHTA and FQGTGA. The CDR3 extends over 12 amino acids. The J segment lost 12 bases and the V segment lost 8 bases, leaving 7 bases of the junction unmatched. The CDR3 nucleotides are TGTGCCAGCTCCACTAGCGGGAATATGCAGTTCTTC. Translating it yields CASSTSGNMQFF.

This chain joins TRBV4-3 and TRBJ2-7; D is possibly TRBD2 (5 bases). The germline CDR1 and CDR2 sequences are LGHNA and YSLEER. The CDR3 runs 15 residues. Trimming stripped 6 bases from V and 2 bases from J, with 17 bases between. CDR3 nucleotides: TGCGCCAGCAGAAAACAAATCGGGGAAGCCTACGAGCAGTACTTC. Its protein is CASRKQIGEAYEQYF.

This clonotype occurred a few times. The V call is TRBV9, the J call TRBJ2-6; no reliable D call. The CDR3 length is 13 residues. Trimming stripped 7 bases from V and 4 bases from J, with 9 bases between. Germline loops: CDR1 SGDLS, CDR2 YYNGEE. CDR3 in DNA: TGTGCCAGCTCCCCGGCCGGGGCCAACGTCCTGACTTTC. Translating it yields CASSPAGANVLTF.

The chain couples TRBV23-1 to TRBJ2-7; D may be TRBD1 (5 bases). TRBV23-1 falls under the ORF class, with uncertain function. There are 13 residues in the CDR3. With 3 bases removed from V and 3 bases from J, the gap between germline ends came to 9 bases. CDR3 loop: CASSHSTDYEQYF. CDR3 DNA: TGCGCCAGCAGTCACTCGACAGACTACGAGCAGTACTTC.

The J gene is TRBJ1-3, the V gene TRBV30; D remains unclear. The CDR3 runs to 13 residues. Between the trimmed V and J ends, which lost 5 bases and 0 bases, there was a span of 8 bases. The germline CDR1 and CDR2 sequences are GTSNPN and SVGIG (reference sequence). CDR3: CAWGRDSGNTIYF. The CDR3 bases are TGTGCCTGGGGCCGCGACTCTGGAAACACCATATATTTT. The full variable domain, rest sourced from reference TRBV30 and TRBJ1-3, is SQTIHQWPATLVQPVGSPLSLECTVEGTSNPNLYWYRQAAGRGLQLLFYSVGIGQISSEVPQNLSASRPQDRQFILSSKKLLLSDSGFYLCAWGRDSGNTIYFGEGSWLTVV.

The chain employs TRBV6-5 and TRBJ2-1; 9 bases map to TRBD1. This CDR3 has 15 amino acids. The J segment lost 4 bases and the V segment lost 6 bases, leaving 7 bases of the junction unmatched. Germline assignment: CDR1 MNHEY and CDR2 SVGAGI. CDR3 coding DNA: TGTGCCAGCAGGGTGGACAGGGGAGGATACAATGAGCAGTTCTTC. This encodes CASRVDRGGYNEQFF.

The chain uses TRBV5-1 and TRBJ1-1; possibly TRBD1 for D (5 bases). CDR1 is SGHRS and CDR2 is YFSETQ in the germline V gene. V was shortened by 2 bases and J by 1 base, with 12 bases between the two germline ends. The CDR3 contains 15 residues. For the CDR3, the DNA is TGCGCCAGCAGCTTCTCGCAGGGTCCGAACACTGAAGCTTTCTTT. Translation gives CASSFSQGPNTEAFF.

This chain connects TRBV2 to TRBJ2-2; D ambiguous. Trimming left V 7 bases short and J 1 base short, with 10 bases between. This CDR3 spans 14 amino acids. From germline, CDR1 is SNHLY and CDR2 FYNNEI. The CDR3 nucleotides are TGTGCCAGCACCCGAGACGGGAACACCGGGGAGCTGTTTTTT. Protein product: CASTRDGNTGELFF.

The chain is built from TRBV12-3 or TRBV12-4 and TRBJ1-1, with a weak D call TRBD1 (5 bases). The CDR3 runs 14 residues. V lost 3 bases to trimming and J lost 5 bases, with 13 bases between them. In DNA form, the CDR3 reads TGTGCCAGCAGTTTGTCAGGGATTGGGACTGAAGCTTTCTTT. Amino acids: CASSLSGIGTEAFF.

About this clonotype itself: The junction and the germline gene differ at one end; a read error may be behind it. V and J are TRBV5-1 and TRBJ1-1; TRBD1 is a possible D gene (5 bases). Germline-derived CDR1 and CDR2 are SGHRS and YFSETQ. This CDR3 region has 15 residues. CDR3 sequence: CASSLAGGLNTEAFF. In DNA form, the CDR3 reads TGTGCCAGCAGCTTGGCCGGGGGGTTGAACACTGAAGCTTTCTTT.

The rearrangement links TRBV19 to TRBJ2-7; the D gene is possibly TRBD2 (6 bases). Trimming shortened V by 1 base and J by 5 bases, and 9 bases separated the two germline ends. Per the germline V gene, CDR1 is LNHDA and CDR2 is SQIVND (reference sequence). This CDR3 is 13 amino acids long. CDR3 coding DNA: TGTGCCAGTAGTATAGGTGGCGGGGACGAGCAGTACTTC. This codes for CASSIGGGDEQYF. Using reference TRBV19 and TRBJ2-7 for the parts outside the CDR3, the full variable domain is DGGITQSPKYLFRKEGQNVTLSCEQNLNHDAMYWYRQDPGQGLRLIYYSQIVNDFQKGDIAEGYSVSREKKESFPLTVTSAQKNPTAFYLCASSIGGGDEQYFGPGTRLTVT.

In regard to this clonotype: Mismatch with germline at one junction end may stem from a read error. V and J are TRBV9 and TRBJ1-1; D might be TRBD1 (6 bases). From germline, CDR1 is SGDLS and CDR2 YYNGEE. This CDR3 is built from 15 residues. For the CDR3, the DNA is TGTGCCGGCAGCGTACAGGGTAGGGTGAACACTGAAGCTTTCTTT. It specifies CAGSVQGRVNTEAFF.

The CDR3 is CASSTRDPGSYNEQFF. For the CDR3, the DNA is TGTGCCAGCAGTACCCGGGACCCCGGCTCCTACAATGAGCAGTTCTTC. The chain joins TRBV6-2 or TRBV6-3 to TRBJ2-1; D may match TRBD1 or TRBD2 (5 bases each). The CDR3 contains 16 residues. The germline V and J ends were trimmed by 5 bases and 0 bases, with 14 bases remaining between them. The germline V gene encodes CDR1 MNHEY and CDR2 SVGEGT.